Shown below are 12 T cell receptor beta chains from a single sample sequenced in a study of OX40 agonist ivuxolimab in advanced cancers. Sequenced by immunoSEQ multiplex PCR; TCRdb stores in-frame clones only, minus some. The table has under 70,000 clones, over 75% seen once. The sequencing used CD4+ or CD8+ T cells sorted from blood, collected in a trial of the OX40 agonist ivuxolimab. These receptors came from an adult with an advanced solid tumor such as melanoma, head and neck, liver or kidney cancer.

The chain joins TRBV4-2 to TRBJ2-1; the D is unclear. With 1 base removed from V and 7 bases from J, the gap between germline ends came to 11 bases. CDR3 length equals 14 residues. CDR1 is LGHNA and CDR2 is YNFKEQ in the germline V gene. Here the CDR3 DNA reads TGTGCCAGCAGCCAAGTTCAGTACGAAAATGAGCAGTTCTTC. Translated, it gives CASSQVQYENEQFF.

The chain uses TRBV14 and TRBJ2-5; D gene uncertain. Per the germline V gene, CDR1 is SGHDN and CDR2 is FVKESK. The CDR3 has 13 residues. V was shortened by 2 bases and J by 3 bases, with 7 bases between the two germline ends. In nucleotides, the CDR3 is TGTGCCAGCAGCCAAATCTGGGAAGAGACCCAGTACTTC. This gives the protein CASSQIWEETQYF.

V gene TRBV4-3 combines with J gene TRBJ1-1, with D possibly matching TRBD1 (5 bases). Germline V lookup: CDR1 LGHNA, CDR2 YSLEER. The CDR3 totals 16 residues. The V end lost 0 bases, the J end lost 3 bases, and 14 bases lay between the germline ends. CDR3 nucleotides: TGCGCCAGCAGCCAAGACGGGCAGGGCAGTTACACTGAAGCTTTCTTT. Its protein product is CASSQDGQGSYTEAFF.

J is TRBJ2-1 and V is TRBV11-3; TRBD1 might be the D (6 bases). V gave up 5 bases and J gave up 8 bases, with 10 bases separating them. This CDR3 is built from 12 residues. The germline gives CDR1 SGHNT, CDR2 YENEEA. The CDR3 reads CASSEDSDEQFF. The CDR3 bases are TGTGCCAGCAGCGAGGACAGTGATGAGCAGTTCTTC. The complete variable domain, with remaining parts taken from reference TRBV11-3 and TRBJ2-1, reads EAGVVQSPRYKIIEKKQPVAFWCNPISGHNTLYWYLQNLGQGPELLIRYENEEAVDDSQLPKDRFSAERLKGVDSTLKIQPAELGDSAVYLCASSEDSDEQFFGPGTRLTVL.

The chain joins TRBV4-1 to TRBJ2-4; TRBD2 is a possible D gene (5 bases). CDR3 size: 16 residues. The germline CDR1 and CDR2 sequences are MGHRA and YSYEKL. V lost 3 bases to trimming and J lost 3 bases, with 15 bases between them. The CDR3 DNA follows: TGCGCCAGCAGCCATCGACCCGAGGGAATCAAAAACATTCAGTACTTC. As protein: CASSHRPEGIKNIQYF.

The chain couples TRBV13 to TRBJ2-7, with D possibly matching TRBD1 (5 bases). Germline CDR1 reads PRHDT; CDR2 reads FYEKMQ (reference sequence). V lost 0 bases and J lost 2, with 8 bases in between. The CDR3 runs 14 residues. This CDR3 reads CASSLGDKTYEQYF. The CDR3 DNA reads as TGTGCCAGCAGCTTAGGGGACAAAACCTACGAGCAGTACTTC.

This clone was seen a handful of times. The chain couples TRBV19 to TRBJ1-5; 8 bases line up with TRBD1. Germline loops: CDR1 LNHDA, CDR2 SQIVND (reference sequence). This CDR3 region has 14 residues. V lost 3 bases and J lost 7; bases outside the gene matches: 5. Here the CDR3 DNA reads TGTGCCAGTAGTATCCCACAGGGGGTGCAGCCCCAGCATTTT. This encodes CASSIPQGVQPQHF.

This chain connects TRBV9 to TRBJ1-1, with D possibly matching TRBD1 (6 bases). The V gene's germline CDR1 is SGDLS and CDR2 YYNGEE. This CDR3 region has 13 residues. Trimming left V 6 bases short and J 4 bases short, with 13 bases between. In nucleotides, the CDR3 is TGTGCCAGCACCGGTTCAGGGGTCACTGAAGCTTTCTTT. This codes for CASTGSGVTEAFF.

The V call is TRBV6-5, the J call TRBJ1-2; D uncertain. The V gene lost 4 bases and the J gene lost 7 bases, with 16 bases spanning the gap. From germline, CDR1 is MNHEY and CDR2 SVGAGI. This CDR3 has 14 residues. The CDR3, as DNA: TGTGCCAGCAGTTGGTTGACGGATTCAGGTGGCTACACCTTC. Its protein is CASSWLTDSGGYTF.

This clone was observed once. The rearrangement uses TRBV27 and TRBJ2-1; 8 nucleotides agree with TRBD2. The CDR3 loop spans 12 amino acids. Germline-derived CDR1 and CDR2 are MNHEY and SMNVEV (reference sequence). The trim removed 8 bases at V and 10 bases at J, leaving 7 bases unmatched. The CDR3 DNA follows: TGTGCCAGCGCTCGGTCGGGAGGGGAGCAGTTCTTC. It codes for CASARSGGEQFF.

The rearrangement uses TRBV30 and TRBJ2-5; the D is unclear. Looked up from germline, CDR1 is GTSNPN and CDR2 is SVGIG (reference sequence). The V end was cut by 3 bases, the J end by 2 bases, with 7 bases between. The CDR3 contains 12 residues. CDR3 DNA sequence: TGTGCCTGGAGCACGGATCAAGAGACCCAGTACTTC. The encoded protein is CAWSTDQETQYF.

Remarks on this clone: Other DNA sequences within the sample encode an identical CDR3. The chain combines TRBV7-9 with TRBJ1-1, with 7 bases that match TRBD1. This CDR3 has 15 residues. Germline lookup yields CDR1 SEHNR and CDR2 FQNEAQ (reference sequence). V lost 0 bases and J lost 2; bases outside the gene matches: 3. CDR3 DNA: TGTGCCAGCAGCTTAGCGCAGGGGGGCAACACTGAAGCTTTCTTT. Translation: CASSLAQGGNTEAFF.